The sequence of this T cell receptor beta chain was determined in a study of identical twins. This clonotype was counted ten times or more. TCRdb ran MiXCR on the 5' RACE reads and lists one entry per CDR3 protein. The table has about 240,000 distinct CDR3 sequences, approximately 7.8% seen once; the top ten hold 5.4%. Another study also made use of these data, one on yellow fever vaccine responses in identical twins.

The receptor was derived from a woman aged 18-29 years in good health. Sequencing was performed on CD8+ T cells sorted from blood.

For the CDR3, the DNA is TGTGCCAGCAGCTCCTCCGGGACAGTGGAGACCCAGTACTTC. It yields the protein CASSSSGTVETQYF. This chain links TRBV9 with TRBJ2-5, with 7 nucleotides matching TRBD1. J was trimmed by 5 bases and V by 4 bases; bases with no gene match: 8. The CDR3 contains 14 residues. Germline CDR1 SGDLS, CDR2 YYNGEE.